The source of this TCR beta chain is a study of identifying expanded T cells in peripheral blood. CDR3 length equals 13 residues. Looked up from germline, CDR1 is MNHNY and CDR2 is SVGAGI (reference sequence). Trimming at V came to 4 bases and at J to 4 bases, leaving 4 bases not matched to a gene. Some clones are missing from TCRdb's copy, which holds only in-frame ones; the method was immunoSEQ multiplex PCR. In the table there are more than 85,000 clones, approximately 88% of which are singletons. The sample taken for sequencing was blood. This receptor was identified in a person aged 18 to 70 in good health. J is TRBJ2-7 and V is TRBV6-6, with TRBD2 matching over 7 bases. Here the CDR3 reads CASSSLGGYEQYF. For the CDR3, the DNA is TGTGCCAGCAGTTCGCTGGGAGGGTACGAGCAGTACTTC.